These T cell receptor beta chains were read from a single sample in a study of metastatic and nonmetastatic thyroid tumors. TCRdb re-analyzed the PCR reads through MiXCR. The top ten hold nearly 10% of the sample, which has around 40,000 clones, about 24% seen once. Source material: blood. Receptors were obtained from a female donor with papillary thyroid cancer or a benign thyroid nodule (not recorded which). Some clones in this sample may be carry-over from other donors' samples. Each CDR3 is given with its conserved first and last residue. A D gene is named only where the DNA matches it firmly. Clone size is stated in some rows and not others, as once, few, many or a class when expanded.

TGTGCCAGCAGTGGCGGGACAGGGGGGGAGACCCAGTACTTC,CASSGGTGGETQYF,14,TRBD1,TRBJ2-5,many,TRBV2
TGTGCCATCAGTGACAGACAGGCAGAACCCTATGGCTACACCTTC,CAISDRQAEPYGYTF,15,NA,TRBJ1-2,many,TRBV10-3
TGCAGTGCTAGGGGGCTAGCGGGAGGATCGGGAGATACGCAGTATTTT,CSARGLAGGSGDTQYF,16,TRBD2,TRBJ2-3,NA,TRBV20-1
TGTGCCAGCAGCCACCAGCGGGGGGGCCTCTCTGGGGACAACGTCCTGACTTTC,CASSHQRGGLSGDNVLTF,18,TRBD2,TRBJ2-6,NA,TRBV11-1
TGTGCCAGCAGCTTAGGGCAAACCTACAATGAGCAGTTCTTC,CASSLGQTYNEQFF,14,NA,TRBJ2-1,many,TRBV7-8
TGTGCCAGCAGCCAGATGTCCACAGGGGTTGGTTTCTTT,CASSQMSTGVGFF,13,TRBD1,TRBJ1-1,few,TRBV3-1
TGCGCCATTAGAATCAGCGGCCAAGAGACCCAGTACTTC,CAIRISGQETQYF,13,NA,TRBJ2-5,NA,TRBV6-1
TGCGCCAGCAGCCAAGATAGGGTGTGGACCGGGGAGCTGTTTTTT,CASSQDRVWTGELFF,15,NA,TRBJ2-2,many,TRBV4-3
TGTGCCAGCAGCCTCGGACAGGGGGCCCTTGGGGCCAACGTCCTGACTTTC,CASSLGQGALGANVLTF,17,TRBD1,TRBJ2-6,medium-sized,TRBV28
TGTGCCAGCAGGGGGGAAGCTGGAAACACCATATATTTT,CASRGEAGNTIYF,13,NA,TRBJ1-3,many,TRBV7-9
TGTGCCAGCAGTTTTGCGGCGTTTGAAGCTTTCTTT,CASSFAAFEAFF,12,NA,TRBJ1-1,few,TRBV12-3/TRBV12-4
TGTGCCAGCGGAGGAACCTATGGCTACACCTTC,CASGGTYGYTF,11,NA,TRBJ1-2,many,TRBV9
NA,CASILEAGGQPDTQYF,16,NA,TRBJ2-3,NA,TRBV2
TGTGCCAGCAGGGCTGGCGTTGTCGCGAACACCGGGGAGCTGTTTTTT,CASRAGVVANTGELFF,16,NA,TRBJ2-2,NA,TRBV12-3/TRBV12-4
TGCGCCAGCAGCCCCACCATCCGGGGAGGGACCCAGTACTTC,CASSPTIRGGTQYF,14,NA,TRBJ2-5,NA,TRBV5-1
TGTGCCAGCAGCCCATCGGGACTAGGTTTGGGTAATGAGCAGTTCTTC,CASSPSGLGLGNEQFF,16,TRBD2,TRBJ2-1,NA,TRBV12-3/TRBV12-4
TGTGCCAACGGCTTCCGCCCCGGTGCTAACTATGGCTACACCTTC,CANGFRPGANYGYTF,15,NA,TRBJ1-2,NA,TRBV7-2
TGTGCCAGCAGCCAAGGTCCTCTAGCGGGTGGTTTTCACGAGCAGTACTTC,CASSQGPLAGGFHEQYF,17,TRBD2,TRBJ2-7,NA,TRBV3-1